The 18 T cell receptor beta chains listed next were all sequenced from one sample in a study of response to subunit inactivated influenza vaccine. TCRdb re-derived calls from the RT-PCR reads in MiXCR, one entry per CDR3 protein. The sample yields some 480,000 distinct CDR3 sequences, 11% seen once. The source material was PBMCs from blood, sampled 45 days after vaccination. These receptor sequences come from a man aged 45-65 years who received an inactivated influenza vaccine.

The rearrangement links TRBV6-2 or TRBV6-3 to TRBJ2-1; 9 bases fit TRBD2. Per the germline V gene, CDR1 is MNHEY and CDR2 is SVGEGT. CDR3 length equals 15 residues. J was trimmed by 10 bases and V by 8 bases; bases with no gene match: 15. The CDR3 bases are TGTGCCAGCGGTCCCTGGGCTAGCGGGGCCGCCGAGCAGTTCTTC. Translation gives CASGPWASGAAEQFF.

The chain recombines TRBV4-3 with TRBJ1-1, with D hard to call. Trimming stripped 4 bases from V and 3 bases from J, with 12 bases between. The germline V gene has CDR1 LGHNA and CDR2 YSLEER. The CDR3 loop spans 14 amino acids. CDR3 loop: CASSRLGGDTEAFF. CDR3 coding DNA: TGCGCCAGCAGCCGCCTTGGCGGGGACACTGAAGCTTTCTTT.

This clonotype was found many times. The chain recombines TRBV4-3 with TRBJ2-4, with D perhaps matching TRBD1 (6 bases). CDR3 length: 16 residues. V lost 1 base, J lost 7 bases, and 17 bases lay in between. CDR1 and CDR2 (germline): LGHNA, YSLEER. CDR3 loop: CASSQALGQYSNIQYF. DNA for the CDR3: TGCGCCAGCAGCCAAGCCCTGGGACAATATTCGAACATTCAGTACTTC.

The chain uses TRBV29-1 and TRBJ2-7; 10 positions agree with TRBD1. The germline CDR1 and CDR2 sequences are SQVTM and ANQGSEA. Trimming at V came to 6 bases and at J to 6 bases, leaving 11 bases not matched to a gene. This CDR3 contains 14 residues. CDR3 sequence reads: CSVMPGQGLREQYF. CDR3 DNA: TGCAGCGTCATGCCGGGACAGGGGCTCCGCGAGCAGTACTTC.

This clonotype showed up just a few times. The chain is built from TRBV21-1 and TRBJ1-1; the DNA was not compared with TRBD1, the D call given in the table. TRBV21-1 is a pseudogene. This CDR3 region has 17 residues. As DNA, the CDR3 is TGTGCCAGCAGCAAGCTCAACCTACAGGGGGTGAACACTGAAGCTTTCTTT. This encodes CASSKLNLQGVNTEAFF.

The chain links TRBV9 to TRBJ1-6; D unresolved. The CDR3 sequence is 13 residues long. V was cut by 0 bases and J by 9 bases, with 7 bases left in between. CDR1 and CDR2 from the germline V gene are SGDLS and YYNGEE. CDR3 protein: CASSVGGSSPLHF. The CDR3 region has the DNA TGTGCCAGCAGCGTAGGAGGGAGTTCACCCCTCCACTTT.

The sample holds many counts of this clonotype. V usage is TRBV2 and J usage is TRBJ2-3; D is ambiguous. Trimming left V 8 bases short and J 5 bases short, with 20 bases between. Germline V gene data show CDR1 as SNHLY and CDR2 as FYNNEI. CDR3 length equals 15 residues. This CDR3 is CASATGFFSVDTQYF. The CDR3 bases are TGTGCCAGCGCCACCGGGTTTTTCTCGGTAGATACGCAGTATTTT.

The chain carries TRBV6-1 and TRBJ2-7; no firm D call. CDR1 and CDR2 (germline): MNHNS, SASEGT. The CDR3 is 14 amino acids. V was trimmed by 4 bases and J by 2 bases, leaving 12 bases between them. The CDR3 protein is CASSGPVAAYEQYF. The DNA of the CDR3 is TGTGCCAGCAGTGGCCCGGTCGCTGCCTACGAGCAGTACTTC.

About this clonotype itself: A much more abundant neighbour one base away suggests this may be a read error. The chain is built from TRBV20-1 and TRBJ2-3; TRBD2 is a possible D gene (6 bases). Per the germline V gene, CDR1 is DFQATT and CDR2 is SNEGSKA (reference sequence). The CDR3 consists of 13 residues. The CDR3 reads CGARAGSSDTQYF. CDR3 in DNA: TGCGGTGCTAGGGCGGGGTCTTCCGATACGCAGTATTTT.

This clonotype appeared a few times. V and J are TRBV11-2 and TRBJ2-3, with 10 bases fitting TRBD1. The CDR3 loop spans 16 amino acids. CDR1 and CDR2 (germline): SGHAT, FQNNGV. V dropped 1 base and J dropped 1; count of bases not matched to a gene: 2. The CDR3 DNA sequence: TGTGCCAGCAGCTTAGGCGGGACAGGGGGCACAGATACGCAGTATTTT. Translated, it gives CASSLGGTGGTDTQYF.

The chain links TRBV2 to TRBJ2-3, with D tentatively TRBD1 (5 bases). The ends were cut back, 6 bases at V and 2 bases at J, with 12 bases in the middle. The CDR3 is made up of 14 amino acids. Germline V lookup: CDR1 SNHLY, CDR2 FYNNEI. Here the CDR3 reads CASSIRQHTDTQYF. The DNA of the CDR3 is TGTGCCAGCAGCATCAGACAGCACACAGATACGCAGTATTTT.

This rearrangement joins TRBV6-1 to TRBJ2-3; maybe TRBD2 (6 bases). V gave up 8 bases and J gave up 0 bases, with 15 bases separating them. In germline, CDR1 is MNHNS, CDR2 SASEGT. The CDR3 extends over 15 amino acids. CDR3 in DNA: TGTGCCAGCTGCCGCGGGGTACCCAGCACAGATACGCAGTATTTT. Translation gives CASCRGVPSTDTQYF.

The V gene is TRBV20-1, the J gene TRBJ2-4, with 7 bases that match TRBD2. CDR1 is DFQATT, CDR2 SNEGSKA, per germline (reference sequence). The CDR3 is made up of 16 amino acids. J gave up 0 bases and V 5 bases, and 10 bases lay outside the gene matches. DNA of the CDR3: TGCAGTGCTTCAAAAGCGGGGTCCCTAGCCAAAAACATTCAGTACTTC. The encoded protein is CSASKAGSLAKNIQYF.

The chain couples TRBV12-3 or TRBV12-4 to TRBJ1-2, with D tentatively TRBD1 (5 bases). The V and J ends lost 7 bases and 8 bases respectively, with 17 bases between them. The CDR3 has 13 residues. The CDR3, as DNA: TGTGCCAGCACCGTGGGACTACTCGAGGGCTACACCTTC. The encoded protein is CASTVGLLEGYTF.

This clonotype was seen more than once but under ten times. The chain couples TRBV20-1 to TRBJ2-7; 7 bases are a match to TRBD1. The CDR3 covers 12 residues. The V segment lost 6 bases and the J segment 6 bases; nucleotides outside the gene matches: 8. Germline CDR1 reads DFQATT; CDR2 reads SNEGSKA (reference sequence). CDR3 bases: TGCAGTGCAAGCGTCACAGGGGTCGAGCAGTACTTC. It specifies CSASVTGVEQYF.

This clonotype has ten or more counts. V and J are TRBV5-1 and TRBJ1-3, with unresolved D. The CDR3 has 13 amino acids. The ends were cut back, 3 bases at V and 4 bases at J, with 8 bases in the middle. Germline V gene data show CDR1 as SGHRS and CDR2 as YFSETQ. CDR3 nucleotides: TGCGCCAGCAGCTGGGAACAGGGAAACACCATATATTTT. Protein sequence: CASSWEQGNTIYF.

The rearrangement joins TRBV29-1 to TRBJ2-1, with 7 bases identical to TRBD1. The junction had 9 bases not matched to a gene; V was cut back by 3 bases and J by 10 bases. The CDR3 is made up of 13 amino acids. Germline assignment: CDR1 SQVTM and CDR2 ANQGSEA. The CDR3 here is CSVDETTRGEQFF. CDR3 bases: TGCAGCGTTGACGAGACTACCAGGGGGGAGCAGTTCTTC.

In its sample, this clonotype was seen a few times. This chain links TRBV7-9 with TRBJ2-5; TRBD1 matches 11 bases. J gave up 5 bases and V 4 bases, and 6 bases lay outside the gene matches. There are 15 residues in the CDR3. Germline CDR1 and CDR2: SEHNR and FQNEAQ (reference sequence). CDR3 residues: CASSSGTGGVETQYF. DNA for the CDR3: TGTGCCAGCAGCTCCGGGACAGGGGGTGTGGAGACCCAGTACTTC.